This entry features one T cell receptor (beta chain) sequence. Its antigen remains unidentified. Primers for the PCR totalled 60 Vbeta and 13 Jbeta. TCRdb's table, derived via immunoSEQ multiplex PCR, lists solely in-frame clones and lacks some. This specimen shows roughly 51,000 clones; the ten leading clones hold 2.1%. Per the germline V gene, CDR1 is SQVTM and CDR2 is ANQGSEA. The ends lost 5 bases at V and 8 bases at J; junction bases unmatched: 5. CDR3 length: 11 amino acids. These data are taken from a study of cytomegalovirus exposure and HLA in healthy donors. Overall study results and limits: Most TCR sequences were rare, but some public TCRs occurred in many donors.

Sequences were obtained from PBMCs. The sequence was collected from a woman in her forties in good health and CMV-seronegative. V usage is TRBV29-1 and J usage is TRBJ1-2, with 7 bases identical to TRBD1. DNA of the CDR3: TGCAGCGTTCCGACAGGGTGGGGCTACACCTTC. Residues: CSVPTGWGYTF.